This T cell receptor beta chain was sequenced in a study of T-cell memory formation after mild COVID-19. As for the study in general: Clusters were largely donor specific.

Findings of the study overall: Clones contracting across day 15 to 85 had a balanced CD4/CD8 profile; later expanding clones leaned CD4+.

This CDR3 region has 15 residues. Germline values: CDR1 DFQATT, CDR2 SNEGSKA (reference sequence). V dropped 2 bases and J dropped 4 bases, with 17 bases sitting between them. With respect to this clonotype: Its specificity is unknown.

TCRdb ran MiXCR on the 5' RACE reads and lists one entry per CDR3 protein. The sample includes 250,000 to 300,000 distinct CDR3 sequences, 15% to 20% of them seen just once. The source is a man aged 18 to 29 who had mild COVID-19 (a few samples of this study predate the infection). Cell type and time point are not known. Sequenced material: PBMCs or a T cell subset sorted from them (not recorded which). The chain uses TRBV20-1 and TRBJ2-5; D uncertain. The CDR3 DNA follows: TGCAGTGCTAGATTGGGCAGCCATGTATTAGAGACCCAGTACTTC. This codes for CSARLGSHVLETQYF.